This paragraph reports one T cell receptor beta chain. The data derive from a study of T-cell reconstitution after alpha-beta-depleted transplantation in children. V lost 0 bases, J lost 7 bases, and 12 bases lay in between. CDR1 and CDR2 (germline): DFQATT, SNEGSKA (reference sequence). CDR3 length equals 14 residues. Preparation of the TCRbeta library used unique molecular identifiers. TCRdb reprocessed the PCR reads with MiXCR, giving one entry per CDR3 protein. The sample has hundreds of thousands of distinct CDR3 sequences, less than 15% seen once; the top ten hold around 4.1%. The material was PBMCs, obtained from the stem cell graft. The chain joins TRBV20-1 to TRBJ1-4, with D hard to call. The sequence was collected from a human donor who donated a stem cell graft to a child with Fanconi anemia. The chain's CDR3 is CSARDRVGFEKLFF. The CDR3 nucleotides are TGCAGTGCTAGAGATCGGGTGGGATTTGAAAAACTGTTTTTT.